The 27 T cell receptor beta chains reported below all come from one sample, sequenced in a study of T cell repertoires in cytomegalovirus infection. TCRdb reprocessed the reads via MiXCR and lists one record per CDR3 protein. Found here are roughly 230,000 distinct CDR3 sequences, 10% to 15% of them singletons; the top ten hold under 2%. Specimen: PBMCs. The receptors originated from a human donor in good health (CMV status not recorded). Some clones in this sample may be carry-over from other donors' samples.

This clonotype occurred many times. The J gene is TRBJ1-4, the V gene TRBV12-3 or TRBV12-4; the match to TRBD1 covers 7 bases. The CDR3 runs 14 residues. Trimming took 6 bases from V and 5 from J; bases not matched to a gene: 6. The CDR3, as DNA: TGTGCCAGCAGCCAAGACAGGGAAAATGAAAAACTGTTTTTT. This sequence encodes CASSQDRENEKLFF.

This clonotype was observed a few times. The chain is built from TRBV10-3 and TRBJ2-1, with D unclear. CDR1 and CDR2 (germline): ENHRY, SYGVKD. The CDR3 totals 16 residues. The ends were cut back, 3 bases at V and 2 bases at J, with 14 bases in the middle. CDR3 sequence (DNA): TGTGCCATCAGTGACCCGCGAGCGTTACCCTACAATGAGCAGTTCTTC. It encodes CAISDPRALPYNEQFF.

This clonotype was detected ten times or more. The V gene is TRBV5-5, the J gene TRBJ2-3, with D maybe TRBD2 (6 bases). The CDR3 extends over 15 amino acids. The germline CDR1 and CDR2 sequences are SGHKS and YYEKEE (reference sequence). Between the trimmed V and J ends, which lost 2 bases and 0 bases, there was a span of 10 bases. CDR3 nucleotides: TGTGCCAGCAGCTTCGCTAGCGCTAGCACAGATACGCAGTATTTT. The encoded protein is CASSFASASTDTQYF.

The CDR3 protein is CATSTPGGKETQYF. The CDR3 nucleotides read TGTGCCACCAGCACCCCAGGGGGAAAAGAGACCCAGTACTTC. J is TRBJ2-5 and V is TRBV15; 7 bases match TRBD1. Germline values: CDR1 LNHNV, CDR2 YYDKDF (reference sequence). The CDR3 runs to 14 residues. V shed 4 bases and J 3 bases; nucleotides not matched to a gene: 5.

This sequence joins TRBV6-2 or TRBV6-3 and TRBJ2-3; 12 nucleotides align to TRBD2. V shed 5 bases and J 4 bases; nucleotides not matched to a gene: 7. Germline V gives CDR1 MNHEY, CDR2 SVGEGT. The CDR3 consists of 16 residues. CDR3 loop: CASSRPSGGAPDTQYF. CDR3 nucleotides: TGTGCCAGCAGTCGTCCTAGCGGGGGGGCCCCAGATACGCAGTATTTT.

The chain carries TRBV19 and TRBJ2-1; no firm D call. The CDR3 consists of 14 residues. V was clipped by 7 bases and J by 2 bases, with 12 bases between them. Per germline, CDR1 LNHDA and CDR2 SQIVND (reference sequence). This chain's CDR3 is CASTPPATYNEQFF. Written as DNA, the CDR3 is TGTGCCAGTACCCCCCCGGCAACCTACAATGAGCAGTTCTTC.

This clonotype appeared many times. The gene calls are TRBV5-4 and TRBJ2-4; 8 bases align to TRBD1. Trimming at V came to 3 bases and at J to 3 bases, leaving 8 bases not matched to a gene. The CDR3 runs to 16 residues. The germline CDR1 and CDR2 sequences are SGHNT and YYREEE (reference sequence). The chain's CDR3 is CASSSGQEMGKNIQYF. The CDR3 nucleotides are TGTGCCAGCAGCTCGGGACAGGAGATGGGCAAAAACATTCAGTACTTC.

About this clonotype itself: A single base separates this from a much larger clone, so it may be a read error. The rearrangement joins TRBV7-3 to TRBJ2-3; the D gene is possibly TRBD2 (5 bases). This CDR3 comprises 15 residues. The V and J ends lost 5 bases and 5 bases respectively, with 17 bases between them. Germline V gene lookup returns CDR1 SGHTA and CDR2 FQGTGA. The CDR3 bases are TGTGCCAGCAGCCGCGGGCCTACCGGCAAAGATACGCAGTATTTT. As protein: CASSRGPTGKDTQYF.

Many counts were recorded for this clonotype. The chain employs TRBV7-2 and TRBJ2-5; D may be TRBD1 (6 bases). Germline CDR1 is SGHTA and CDR2 is FQGNSA. With 5 bases removed from V and 4 bases from J, the gap between germline ends came to 17 bases. The CDR3 spans 15 residues. CDR3 region: CASSDTRGSGETQYF. The CDR3 DNA sequence: TGTGCCAGCAGCGATACCAGGGGATCGGGAGAGACCCAGTACTTC.

This clonotype was counted a few times. This chain links TRBV28 with TRBJ2-2; 8 nucleotides line up with TRBD2. This CDR3 has 15 residues. V gave up 7 bases and J gave up 6 bases; unmatched junction bases: 10. Germline values: CDR1 MDHEN, CDR2 SYDVKM. CDR3 sequence reads: CASTTLAGWAGELFF. In DNA form, the CDR3 reads TGTGCCAGCACCACCTTAGCGGGATGGGCCGGGGAGCTGTTTTTT.

The chain has TRBV5-6 and TRBJ2-6; D remains ambiguous. Germline lookup yields CDR1 SGHDT and CDR2 YYEEEE. This CDR3 comprises 16 residues. Between the trimmed V and J ends, which lost 0 bases and 0 bases, there was a span of 7 bases. The CDR3 bases are TGTGCCAGCAGCTTGGTTTCTCTCTCTGGGGCCAACGTCCTGACTTTC. This encodes CASSLVSLSGANVLTF.

There are many counts of this clonotype. CDR3 DNA: TGTGCCAGCACCCCAAGGGCAGGGTACGATCAGCCCCAGCATTTT. Residues: CASTPRAGYDQPQHF. The gene calls are TRBV7-2 and TRBJ1-5; perhaps TRBD1 as D (5 bases). V was pared by 7 bases and J by 5 bases, with 18 bases between. Per the germline V gene, CDR1 is SGHTA and CDR2 is FQGNSA. The CDR3 totals 15 residues.

The rearrangement links TRBV12-3 or TRBV12-4 to TRBJ2-7; no reliable D call. Trimming removed 4 bases at V and 3 bases at J, with 16 bases between. The CDR3 has 15 residues. In DNA, the CDR3 is TGTGCCAGCAGTTCGCGATCGGGCAGCAACTACGAGCAGTACTTC. Protein sequence: CASSSRSGSNYEQYF.

Many counts were recorded for this clonotype. V usage is TRBV12-3 or TRBV12-4 and J usage is TRBJ1-6; weak D call: TRBD1 (5 bases). There are 13 residues in the CDR3. V lost 7 bases and J lost 10, with 14 bases in between. The CDR3 DNA sequence: TGTGCCAGCAATACCTACCGGGGGTCACCCCTCCACTTT. Its translation is CASNTYRGSPLHF.

The sample holds many counts of this clonotype. The chain joins TRBV7-8 to TRBJ2-7, with D possibly being TRBD1 (5 bases). V was shortened by 0 bases and J by 3 bases, with 12 bases between the two germline ends. Per germline, CDR1 SGHVS and CDR2 FQNEAQ. The CDR3 consists of 15 residues. The CDR3 DNA reads TGTGCCAGCAGCTTAGCAGGGGTCTCACTCTACGAGCAGTACTTC. This encodes CASSLAGVSLYEQYF.

There are many counts of this clonotype. This chain links TRBV28 with TRBJ1-4; weak D call: TRBD1 (5 bases). This CDR3 is built from 14 residues. Trimming took off 6 bases at V and 3 bases at J, with 11 bases between the two ends. Germline CDR1 MDHEN, CDR2 SYDVKM. This CDR3 reads CASRDGTANEKLFF. The CDR3 nucleotides are TGTGCCAGCAGGGACGGGACGGCTAATGAAAAACTGTTTTTT.

This clonotype was recorded a few times. V and J are TRBV19 and TRBJ2-5; tentatively, D is TRBD1 (5 bases). Looked up from germline, CDR1 is LNHDA and CDR2 is SQIVND (reference sequence). The CDR3 sequence is 12 residues long. With 10 bases removed from V and 1 base from J, the gap between germline ends came to 10 bases. CDR3 nucleotides: TGTGCCACCAGGGTCGGCCAAGAGACCCAGTACTTC. As protein: CATRVGQETQYF. The full variable domain, rest sourced from reference TRBV19 and TRBJ2-5, is DGGITQSPKYLFRKEGQNVTLSCEQNLNHDAMYWYRQDPGQGLRLIYYSQIVNDFQKGDIAEGYSVSREKKESFPLTVTSAQKNPTAFYLCATRVGQETQYFGPGTRLLVL.

This clonotype was counted ten times or more. The chain carries TRBV4-3 and TRBJ1-5, with 9 bases fitting TRBD1. This CDR3 is built from 16 residues. Germline loops: CDR1 LGHNA, CDR2 YSLEER. After removal of 3 bases from V and 1 base from J, the junction contained 4 bases not matched to a gene. This chain's CDR3 is CASSQEQGASNQPQHF. CDR3 DNA sequence: TGCGCCAGCAGCCAGGAACAGGGGGCCAGCAATCAGCCCCAGCATTTT.

This clonotype was seen a handful of times. This chain connects TRBV5-1 to TRBJ2-2; D ambiguous. CDR1 is SGHRS and CDR2 is YFSETQ in the germline V gene. The CDR3 is made up of 13 amino acids. V was cut by 3 bases and J by 6 bases, with 9 bases left in between. The CDR3 loop reads CASSSPLAGELFF. In nucleotides, the CDR3 is TGCGCCAGCAGCTCTCCCTTGGCCGGGGAGCTGTTTTTT.

The chain couples TRBV19 to TRBJ1-1, with D perhaps TRBD1 (6 bases). The V gene lost 5 bases and the J gene lost 1 base, with 14 bases spanning the gap. The CDR3 runs to 15 residues. Germline V lookup: CDR1 LNHDA, CDR2 SQIVND (reference sequence). As DNA, the CDR3 is TGTGCCAGTAGTCCCCGGACAGTTTGGAACACTGAAGCTTTCTTT. Translation gives CASSPRTVWNTEAFF.

This clonotype was seen only a few times. The gene calls are TRBV19 and TRBJ2-5, with D hard to call. Germline V gene data show CDR1 as LNHDA and CDR2 as SQIVND (reference sequence). CDR3 size: 14 residues. The germline V and J ends were trimmed by 5 bases and 4 bases, with 14 bases remaining between them. DNA for the CDR3: TGTGCCAGTAGTCCCGCTGGGGTTGGAGAGACCCAGTACTTC. Translation: CASSPAGVGETQYF.

This clonotype was observed a few times. The gene calls are TRBV19 and TRBJ2-7; 12 bases are shared with TRBD2. The CDR3 contains 16 residues. Germline V gene lookup returns CDR1 LNHDA and CDR2 SQIVND (reference sequence). V lost 6 bases to trimming and J lost 3 bases; unmatched junction nucleotides: 9. The CDR3 region has the DNA TGTGCCAGTAGAGGTCAAAGGACTAGCGGGAACTACGAGCAGTACTTC. The encoded protein is CASRGQRTSGNYEQYF. Filled out from reference TRBV19 and TRBJ2-7, the complete variable domain reads DGGITQSPKYLFRKEGQNVTLSCEQNLNHDAMYWYRQDPGQGLRLIYYSQIVNDFQKGDIAEGYSVSREKKESFPLTVTSAQKNPTAFYLCASRGQRTSGNYEQYFGPGTRLTVT.

This clonotype was counted ten times or more. This rearrangement joins TRBV7-2 to TRBJ2-3; possible D gene TRBD1, 5 bases. Per the germline V gene, CDR1 is SGHTA and CDR2 is FQGNSA. The CDR3 contains 15 residues. Between the trimmed V and J ends, which lost 2 bases and 5 bases, there was a span of 14 bases. The CDR3 here is CASSLWGGVKDTQYF. The CDR3 coding sequence is TGTGCCAGCAGCTTATGGGGCGGAGTAAAAGATACGCAGTATTTT.

This clonotype showed up many times. The chain combines TRBV7-2 with TRBJ2-5; tentatively, D is TRBD2 (5 bases). V was trimmed by 6 bases and J by 6 bases, leaving 23 bases between them. The CDR3 spans 16 residues. Germline CDR1 SGHTA, CDR2 FQGNSA. The CDR3 protein is CASSERGLTGGQTQYF. The CDR3 coding sequence is TGTGCCAGCAGTGAACGAGGCCTAACTGGAGGACAGACCCAGTACTTC.

This clonotype was seen ten or more times. V and J are TRBV7-2 and TRBJ2-1, with D perhaps TRBD2 (6 bases). Per germline, CDR1 SGHTA and CDR2 FQGNSA. V was clipped by 5 bases and J by 10 bases, with 18 bases between them. CDR3 size: 14 residues. The CDR3 nucleotides are TGTGCCAGCAGCCCCAACTTAATCGGAGGGGAGCAGTTCTTC. This gives the protein CASSPNLIGGEQFF.

The genes are TRBV5-1 and TRBJ2-7, with 10 nucleotides matching TRBD1. V trimming: 0 bases; J trimming: 0 bases; junction bases outside the gene matches: 3. The CDR3 covers 16 residues. Per the germline V gene, CDR1 is SGHRS and CDR2 is YFSETQ. CDR3 DNA sequence: TGCGCCAGCAGCTTGGCCGGGACAGGGGTCTCCTACGAGCAGTACTTC. This translates into CASSLAGTGVSYEQYF. Variable domain in full (rest from reference TRBV5-1 and TRBJ2-7): KAGVTQTPRYLIKTRGQQVTLSCSPISGHRSVSWYQQTPGQGLQFLFEYFSETQRNKGNFPGRFSGRQFSNSRSEMNVSTLELGDSALYLCASSLAGTGVSYEQYFGPGTRLTVT.

About this clonotype itself: The final CDR3 position lacks the conserved phenylalanine or tryptophan, pointing to a likely read error. The rearrangement links TRBV7-9 to TRBJ2-1; 12 bases agree with TRBD2. V dropped 6 bases and J dropped 4; count of bases not matched to a gene: 4. CDR1 is SEHNR and CDR2 is FQNEAQ in the germline V gene (reference sequence). The CDR3 is 15 amino acids. CDR3 protein: CASRQGLAGYNEQFL. The CDR3 DNA reads as TGTGCCAGCAGACAAGGACTAGCGGGGTACAATGAGCAGTTCTTA.